The next 25 T cell receptor beta chains were all read from a single sample in a study of vaccination effects on CD4 cells after COVID-19. Clones were sequenced by immunoSEQ multiplex PCR, and TCRdb holds only the in-frame ones, with some missing. The table shows some 56,000 clones, with 65% to 80% occurring only once. No antigen has been identified for these receptors. Prior to sequencing, the ViraFEST assay stimulated PBMC with viral peptide pools, which expanded the antigen-specific CD4+ T cells. Investigators separated out CD4+ T cells once approximately 11 days of culture had passed. Their SARS-CoV-2 infection, verified by PCR, occurred between March and December 2020. Sequenced here: CD4+ T cells from PBMCs cultured with HIV peptides, sampled before COVID-19 vaccination. Indicated subset: HIV-1 Nef peptide pool negative control/reference culture. These receptors originate from a human donor who had a prior SARS-CoV-2 infection.

The chain has TRBV4-2 and TRBJ2-1; perhaps TRBD2 as D (5 bases). The germline CDR1 and CDR2 sequences are LGHNA and YNFKEQ. V lost 3 bases and J 3 bases, leaving 15 bases between the germline ends. The CDR3 loop spans 16 amino acids. The CDR3 is CASSHLSGNLYNEQFF. The CDR3 DNA is TGTGCCAGCAGCCACTTGTCGGGAAACCTCTACAATGAGCAGTTCTTC.

This clone has more than one count but fewer than ten. CDR3 in amino acids: CASSPMGSSNQPQHF. The CDR3 DNA follows: TGTGCCAGCTCACCAATGGGCAGTAGCAATCAGCCCCAGCATTTT. J is TRBJ1-5 and V is TRBV18; no firm D call. The V gene lost 2 bases and the J gene lost 0 bases, with 8 bases spanning the gap. Germline V gives CDR1 KGHSH, CDR2 LQKENI. The CDR3 spans 15 residues.

This clone was seen more than once but under ten times. The gene calls are TRBV7-8 and TRBJ2-1; TRBD2 aligns across 12 bases. Germline V gene data show CDR1 as SGHVS and CDR2 as FQNEAQ. The CDR3 spans 14 residues. The V segment lost 4 bases and the J segment 7 bases; nucleotides outside the gene matches: 2. CDR3 region: CASSWTSGNNEQFF. The CDR3 DNA follows: TGTGCCAGCAGCTGGACTAGCGGGAATAATGAGCAGTTCTTC.

V is TRBV6-1 and J is TRBJ2-1, with D unresolved. This CDR3 has 13 residues. CDR1 and CDR2 from the germline V gene are MNHNS and SASEGT. Trimming pared 3 bases from V and 8 bases from J, leaving 11 bases between. Here the CDR3 DNA reads TGTGCCAGCAGTGAGCAATCTTTGGATGAGCAGTTCTTC. Protein product: CASSEQSLDEQFF.

The CDR3 loop is CASSARERRGELFF. In nucleotides, the CDR3 is TGTGCCAGCAGCGCCCGAGAGCGTCGCGGGGAGCTGTTTTTT. The J gene is TRBJ2-2, the V gene TRBV7-2; D is undetermined. Germline V gene data show CDR1 as SGHTA and CDR2 as FQGNSA. The CDR3 has 14 amino acids. Trimming took 5 bases from V and 7 from J, leaving 14 bases between them.

The chain has TRBV14 and TRBJ1-1, with 7 bases matching TRBD1. In germline, CDR1 is SGHDN, CDR2 FVKESK. This CDR3 region has 16 residues. V gave up 4 bases and J gave up 5 bases; unmatched junction bases: 13. The CDR3 nucleotides are TGTGCCAGCAGCCCGAGGGGGCGTTGGCTGTGGACTGAAGCTTTCTTT. It specifies CASSPRGRWLWTEAFF.

The V gene is TRBV5-1, the J gene TRBJ2-2, with D perhaps TRBD1 (6 bases). Trimming took off 4 bases at V and 6 bases at J, with 19 bases between the two ends. The CDR3 is 16 amino acids. CDR1 and CDR2 (germline): SGHRS, YFSETQ. The CDR3 loop is CASSGLQGRAAGELFF. CDR3 nucleotide sequence: TGCGCCAGCAGCGGCCTACAGGGTAGGGCGGCCGGGGAGCTGTTTTTT.

The chain uses TRBV29-1 and TRBJ2-7, with D maybe TRBD2 (5 bases). V lost 4 bases, J lost 4 bases, and 11 bases lay in between. Germline CDR1 SQVTM, CDR2 ANQGSEA. This CDR3 contains 12 residues. CDR3 loop: CSVVAGGYEQYF. CDR3 coding DNA: TGCAGCGTTGTCGCGGGTGGGTACGAGCAGTACTTC.

V and J are TRBV9 and TRBJ2-3; D not resolved. The V gene's germline CDR1 is SGDLS and CDR2 YYNGEE. This CDR3 has 14 amino acids. The V and J ends lost 2 bases and 0 bases respectively, with 7 bases between them. The CDR3 bases are TGTGCCAGCAGCGTTTCAACTAGCACAGATACGCAGTATTTT. Its translation is CASSVSTSTDTQYF.

V and J are TRBV21-1 and TRBJ1-5; the D call in the table, TRBD1, was not verified against the DNA. TRBV21-1 is labeled a pseudogene. This CDR3 has 15 residues. In nucleotides, the CDR3 is TGTGCCAATACTGAAGGGGTACTAAGCAATCAGCCCCAGCATTTT. It specifies CANTEGVLSNQPQHF.

This clone was observed a few times. This chain uses TRBV6-5 with TRBJ1-1; TRBD1 is a possible D gene (5 bases). Deletions cut 6 bases from V and 4 bases from J, with 15 bases between. CDR3 length equals 14 residues. The V gene's germline CDR1 is MNHEY and CDR2 SVGAGI. Written as DNA, the CDR3 is TGTGCCAGCAGCCCCCTTGGCGGGGGCACTGAAGCTTTCTTT. It specifies CASSPLGGGTEAFF.

The V gene is TRBV10-3, the J gene TRBJ2-2; D is uncertain. V lost 4 bases to trimming and J lost 5 bases, with 17 bases between them. Germline V gene sequence: CDR1 ENHRY, CDR2 SYGVKD. The CDR3 extends over 16 amino acids. The CDR3 DNA follows: TGTGCCATCAGTGGCCCTTCGGTCGGGTGGACCGGGGAGCTGTTTTTT. Translation: CAISGPSVGWTGELFF.

This rearrangement joins TRBV7-2 to TRBJ1-2; D unclear. The CDR3 is 13 residues long. V lost 8 bases, J lost 8 bases, and 18 bases lay in between. From germline, CDR1 is SGHTA and CDR2 FQGNSA. Written as DNA, the CDR3 is TGTGCCAGCGGGGTCGAAAACAAGTCCGGCTACACCTTC. Translation gives CASGVENKSGYTF.

The rearrangement links TRBV7-9 to TRBJ1-2; D may be TRBD1 (6 bases). This CDR3 region has 14 residues. V lost 11 bases, J lost 4 bases, and 20 bases lay in between. CDR1 and CDR2 from the germline V gene are SEHNR and FQNEAQ (reference sequence). As DNA, the CDR3 is TGTGCCGGAGGGATTCTCGGACAGCCCTATGGCTACACCTTC. Its protein is CAGGILGQPYGYTF.

V usage is TRBV9 and J usage is TRBJ2-1, with a tentative D call TRBD2 (7 bases). Germline V CDR1 and CDR2: SGDLS, YYNGEE. CDR3 size: 14 residues. V lost 4 bases and J lost 9, with 17 bases in between. Here the CDR3 DNA reads TGTGCCAGCAGCCTCCGTGGGGCGGGGGCTGAGCAGTTCTTC. Amino acid sequence: CASSLRGAGAEQFF.

The chain links TRBV7-2 to TRBJ2-1; perhaps D is TRBD1 or TRBD2 (5 bases each). V was shortened by 1 base and J by 4 bases, with 11 bases between the two germline ends. The CDR3 runs to 15 residues. Germline lookup yields CDR1 SGHTA and CDR2 FQGNSA. For the CDR3, the DNA is TGTGCCAGCAGCTTAGTATCGGGGCAATACAATGAGCAGTTCTTC. Residues: CASSLVSGQYNEQFF. Looking up the rest from reference TRBV7-2 and TRBJ2-1 gives the full variable domain: GAGVSQSPSNKVTEKGKDVELRCDPISGHTALYWYRQSLGQGLEFLIYFQGNSAPDKSGLPSDRFSAERTGGSVSTLTIQRTQQEDSAVYLCASSLVSGQYNEQFFGPGTRLTVL.

The chain uses TRBV19 and TRBJ1-1; 7 bases fit TRBD1. The V gene's germline CDR1 is LNHDA and CDR2 SQIVND (reference sequence). The CDR3 spans 14 residues. The V segment lost 2 bases and the J segment 8 bases; nucleotides outside the gene matches: 8. CDR3 residues: CASSILGGTKEAFF. The CDR3 coding sequence is TGTGCCAGTAGTATATTAGGGGGCACAAAAGAAGCTTTCTTT.

This chain uses TRBV10-3 with TRBJ2-7; 7 bases are a match to TRBD2. V gave up 4 bases and J gave up 2 bases; unmatched junction bases: 5. From germline, CDR1 is ENHRY and CDR2 SYGVKD. The CDR3 extends over 14 amino acids. The CDR3 DNA reads as TGTGCCATCAGTGCCCTAGCGGACACCTACGAGCAGTACTTC. Translating gives CAISALADTYEQYF.

This clone has more than one count but fewer than ten. The chain couples TRBV28 to TRBJ2-4, with a possible D match to TRBD1 (6 bases). The CDR3 runs 15 residues. Germline CDR1 MDHEN, CDR2 SYDVKM. The ends were cut back, 0 bases at V and 1 base at J, with 7 bases in the middle. The CDR3 coding sequence is TGTGCCAGCAGTTTATGGGGGGCGGCCAAAAACATTCAGTACTTC. It yields the protein CASSLWGAAKNIQYF.

The genes are TRBV19 and TRBJ1-5; TRBD1 agrees at 7 bases. CDR3 length: 15 residues. With V trimmed by 3 bases and J by 6 bases, 8 bases remained unmatched. Germline CDR1 and CDR2: LNHDA and SQIVND (reference sequence). The CDR3 DNA sequence: TGTGCCAGTAGTATTTTAAAGGGGGCTGCTCAGCCCCAGCATTTT. Amino acids: CASSILKGAAQPQHF.

J is TRBJ1-1 and V is TRBV6-5; TRBD1 matches 7 bases. J was trimmed by 4 bases and V by 8 bases; bases with no gene match: 7. The CDR3 runs 13 residues. CDR1 MNHEY and CDR2 SVGAGI come from the germline V gene. As DNA, the CDR3 is TGTGCCAGCTTGACAGGGTCGGCCACTGAAGCTTTCTTT. Its translation: CASLTGSATEAFF.

This clone appeared a single time. The chain combines TRBV24-1 with TRBJ2-5; D is perhaps TRBD2 (6 bases). The CDR3 totals 14 residues. Germline CDR1 and CDR2: KGHDR and SFDVKD. Trimming cost V 4 bases and J 3 bases, with 11 bases left between them. The CDR3 loop is CATSEAGSKETQYF. CDR3 coding DNA: TGTGCCACCAGTGAGGCGGGATCCAAAGAGACCCAGTACTTC.

V and J are TRBV21-1 and TRBJ2-1; the D call in the table, TRBD2, was not verified against the DNA. TRBV21-1 is flagged as a pseudogene. This CDR3 comprises 22 residues. The DNA for the CDR3 is TGTGCCAGCAGCAAAGATAGAAGAGTTGAGGGAGATAGCGGGAGAGATAACAATGAGCAGTTCTTC. This sequence encodes CASSKDRRVEGDSGRDNNEQFF.

The chain carries TRBV5-4 and TRBJ2-1; weak D call: TRBD2 (5 bases). Trimming stripped 4 bases from V and 0 bases from J, with 17 bases between. There are 17 residues in the CDR3. Per the germline V gene, CDR1 is SGHNT and CDR2 is YYREEE (reference sequence). The CDR3 loop reads CASSRDTPGSSYNEQFF. As DNA, the CDR3 is TGTGCCAGCAGCAGAGACACGCCGGGGAGCTCCTACAATGAGCAGTTCTTC.

The V call is TRBV20-1, the J call TRBJ2-3; TRBD1 aligns across 7 bases. The V gene's germline CDR1 is DFQATT and CDR2 SNEGSKA (reference sequence). This CDR3 is built from 15 residues. V lost 3 bases, J lost 5 bases, and 11 bases stayed unmatched. The CDR3 DNA follows: TGCAGTGCTAGTTCGGCAGGGGGAAGGAAAGATACGCAGTATTTT. Amino acids: CSASSAGGRKDTQYF.